Following are 18 T cell receptor beta chains from one sample sequenced in a study of regulatory T cells in long-lasting Graves disease. Time point reported: newly diagnosed GD, antithyroid drugs for less than 3 months. Isolated PBMC RNA provided the starting material for the TCR library. iRepertoire HTBI primers and Arm-PCR of CDR3 regions built TCR beta libraries. TCRdb reanalysed the multiplex PCR reads using MiXCR and keeps one entry per CDR3 protein. The sample lists 530,000 or so distinct CDR3 sequences; 13% were seen once. These data also featured in a second study, about T cells in Graves' hyperthyroidism and ophthalmopathy.

Sequenced material: peripheral blood mononuclear cells (PBMCs), taken at new diagnosis, from a patient treated with antithyroid drugs. The source of these receptors is a man under 40 with Graves disease.

This clonotype was counted between two and nine times. V and J are TRBV20-1 and TRBJ1-5, with a possible D match to TRBD1 (6 bases). Germline V lookup: CDR1 DFQATT, CDR2 SNEGSKA (reference sequence). The CDR3 contains 15 residues. V lost 7 bases to trimming and J lost 2 bases, with 18 bases between them. CDR3 bases: TGCAGTGTCTTGACAGGTAGTTTGGGCAATCAGCCCCAGCATTTT. It translates to CSVLTGSLGNQPQHF.

V and J are TRBV6-2 or TRBV6-3 and TRBJ2-3; D remains unclear. The CDR3 is made up of 14 amino acids. Germline CDR1 and CDR2: MNHEY and SVGEGT. Trimming shortened V by 5 bases and J by 6 bases, and 15 bases separated the two germline ends. The CDR3 spells CASSSQWLPDTQYF. CDR3 bases: TGTGCCAGCAGTAGTCAATGGTTACCGGATACGCAGTATTTT.

This clonotype was picked up many times. The chain is built from TRBV19 and TRBJ2-5; weak D call: TRBD2 (6 bases). The V end lost 2 bases, the J end lost 4 bases, and 14 bases lay between the germline ends. From germline, CDR1 is LNHDA and CDR2 SQIVND (reference sequence). This CDR3 spans 15 amino acids. The CDR3 loop is CASSITGTLRETQYF. In nucleotides, the CDR3 is TGTGCCAGTAGTATAACTGGGACTCTCAGAGAGACCCAGTACTTC.

This clonotype was detected ten times or more. Mismatch with germline at one junction end may stem from a read error. In nucleotides, the CDR3 is TGTGCCAGCGAGGGTATCCGGGACATAATATTT. Its protein is CASEGIRDIIF. The J gene is TRBJ1-4, the V gene TRBV7-9; a possible D gene is TRBD1 (6 bases). CDR1 is SEHNR, CDR2 FQNEAQ, per germline (reference sequence). The CDR3 has 11 amino acids. Combining the CDR3 with reference TRBV7-9 and TRBJ1-4 gives the whole variable domain DTGVSQNPRHKITKRGQNVTFRCDPISEHNRLYWYRQTLGQGPEFLTYFQNEAQLEKSRLLSDRFSAERPKGSFSTLEIQRTEQGDSAMYLCASEGIRDIIFGSGTQLSVL.

This clonotype was recorded at least ten times. The rearrangement links TRBV2 to TRBJ2-7; 8 nucleotides agree with TRBD2. The CDR3 has 14 residues. CDR1 is SNHLY and CDR2 is FYNNEI in the germline V gene. The ends lost 3 bases at V and 2 bases at J; junction bases unmatched: 3. In DNA, the CDR3 is TGTGCCAGCAGTGACGGAGCGGGAGCCTACGAGCAGTACTTC. Encoded protein: CASSDGAGAYEQYF.

V gene TRBV19 combines with J gene TRBJ2-1; 7 bases agree with TRBD2. Germline-derived CDR1 and CDR2 are LNHDA and SQIVND (reference sequence). The J segment lost 6 bases and the V segment lost 5 bases, leaving 13 bases of the junction unmatched. The CDR3 totals 16 residues. The CDR3 spells CASSPGLVGYGNEQFF. The DNA for the CDR3 is TGTGCCAGTAGTCCCGGACTAGTGGGGTATGGCAATGAGCAGTTCTTC.

The chain has TRBV15 and TRBJ1-2; D remains ambiguous. The V gene lost 1 base and the J gene lost 8 bases, with 8 bases spanning the gap. Germline assignment: CDR1 LNHNV and CDR2 YYDKDF (reference sequence). CDR3 length equals 12 residues. The CDR3 sequence is CATSRGVRGYTF. The CDR3 DNA is TGTGCCACCAGCAGAGGAGTTCGGGGCTACACCTTC. Variable domain in full (rest from reference TRBV15 and TRBJ1-2): DAMVIQNPRYQVTQFGKPVTLSCSQTLNHNVMYWYQQKSSQAPKLLFHYYDKDFNNEADTPDNFQSRRPNTSFCFLDIRSPGLGDTAMYLCATSRGVRGYTFGSGTRLTVV.

A few counts support this clonotype. The chain is built from TRBV30 and TRBJ1-2; D remains unclear. CDR3 length: 12 amino acids. Germline lookup yields CDR1 GTSNPN and CDR2 SVGIG (reference sequence). V lost 4 bases and J 10 bases, leaving 16 bases between the germline ends. CDR3 DNA sequence: TGTGCCTGGAACCCAACGGACGGGTCCTACACCTTC. Encoded protein: CAWNPTDGSYTF.

The gene calls are TRBV18 and TRBJ1-2, with 11 bases matching TRBD1. V was clipped by 2 bases and J by 7 bases; unmatched bases: 6. This CDR3 comprises 15 residues. From germline, CDR1 is KGHSH and CDR2 LQKENI. CDR3 DNA sequence: TGTGCCAGCTCACCAGACCTGGACAGGGGGCTTGGCTACACCTTC. Its translation: CASSPDLDRGLGYTF.

This clonotype was seen ten or more times. V and J are TRBV7-2 and TRBJ2-5; the D is unclear. The CDR3 has 14 residues. Trimming removed 2 bases at V and 5 bases at J, with 12 bases between. Germline CDR1 and CDR2: SGHTA and FQGNSA. The CDR3 protein is CASSLYLEVETQYF. CDR3 bases: TGTGCCAGCAGCTTATATCTCGAGGTGGAGACCCAGTACTTC.

This clonotype was recorded a few times. The gene calls are TRBV7-2 and TRBJ2-3, with 7 bases that match TRBD2. Trimming took 5 bases from V and 6 from J; bases not matched to a gene: 5. This CDR3 region has 13 residues. Germline V lookup: CDR1 SGHTA, CDR2 FQGNSA. Here the CDR3 DNA reads TGTGCCAGCAGCCGCCGGGGGGTGGATACGCAGTATTTT. Protein sequence: CASSRRGVDTQYF.

The sample holds many counts of this clonotype. This rearrangement joins TRBV20-1 to TRBJ2-1; D is undetermined. CDR1 is DFQATT and CDR2 is SNEGSKA in the germline V gene (reference sequence). The CDR3 runs to 16 residues. V was shortened by 3 bases and J by 4 bases, with 19 bases between the two germline ends. CDR3 in DNA: TGCAGTGCTAGCAGTTCGAGGACGGATATTTACAATGAGCAGTTCTTC. It specifies CSASSSRTDIYNEQFF.

CDR3 bases: TGTGCCAGCTCTGCGGGACTCCGAAACACCATATATTTT. Residues: CASSAGLRNTIYF. The chain recombines TRBV18 with TRBJ1-3, with D maybe TRBD1 (5 bases). V dropped 6 bases and J dropped 5 bases, with 11 bases sitting between them. The CDR3 runs 13 residues. Looked up from germline, CDR1 is KGHSH and CDR2 is LQKENI. The variable domain in full, with the rest retrieved from reference TRBV18 and TRBJ1-3, is NAGVMQNPRHLVRRRGQEARLRCSPMKGHSHVYWYRQLPEEGLKFMVYLQKENIIDESGMPKERFSAEFPKEGPSILRIQQVVRGDSAAYFCASSAGLRNTIYFGEGSWLTVV.

This clonotype has a count of ten or more. The chain has TRBV19 and TRBJ2-3; the match to TRBD2 covers 7 bases. Trimming at V came to 4 bases and at J to 4 bases, leaving 11 bases not matched to a gene. Per the germline V gene, CDR1 is LNHDA and CDR2 is SQIVND (reference sequence). This CDR3 is 16 amino acids long. CDR3 residues: CASSTPGGSGADTQYF. DNA for the CDR3: TGTGCCAGTAGTACCCCAGGCGGGAGTGGCGCAGATACGCAGTATTTT.

In its sample, this clonotype was seen a few times. The chain recombines TRBV5-1 with TRBJ2-7; either TRBD1 or TRBD2 may fit D (5 bases each). The CDR3 runs 17 residues. Germline loops: CDR1 SGHRS, CDR2 YFSETQ. Trimming shortened V by 0 bases and J by 1 base, and 17 bases separated the two germline ends. The CDR3 sequence: CASSLGIGASRSYEQYF. CDR3 DNA sequence: TGCGCCAGCAGCTTGGGAATCGGGGCTTCTAGGTCCTACGAGCAGTACTTC.

Many counts were recorded for this clonotype. The chain is built from TRBV29-1 and TRBJ2-7; perhaps TRBD1 as D (6 bases). CDR3 length equals 12 residues. Per the germline V gene, CDR1 is SQVTM and CDR2 is ANQGSEA. V was trimmed by 6 bases and J by 3 bases, leaving 12 bases between them. The CDR3: CSVRRGDYEQYF. The CDR3 nucleotides read TGCAGCGTCCGCAGGGGAGACTACGAGCAGTACTTC.

This clonotype showed up many times. V is TRBV19 and J is TRBJ2-5; D is ambiguous. Between the trimmed V and J ends, which lost 2 bases and 5 bases, there was a span of 9 bases. Germline V CDR1 and CDR2: LNHDA, SQIVND (reference sequence). The length of the CDR3 is 13 residues. DNA of the CDR3: TGTGCCAGTAGTATACCCAGTGGGGAGACCCAGTACTTC. Amino acid sequence: CASSIPSGETQYF.

The sample holds many counts of this clonotype. CDR3 residues: CASSFDTSIPPYGYTF. The CDR3 coding sequence is TGTGCCAGCAGTTTCGACACGTCGATCCCCCCCTATGGCTACACCTTC. This sequence joins TRBV27 and TRBJ1-2; D is unresolved. The CDR3 is 16 residues long. Trimming stripped 3 bases from V and 4 bases from J, with 18 bases between. Germline V gives CDR1 MNHEY, CDR2 SMNVEV (reference sequence).